These 11 T cell receptor beta chains were all obtained from the same sample, sequenced in a study of cytomegalovirus exposure and HLA in healthy donors. In the PCR, 60 Vbeta and 13 Jbeta primers were used. Sequenced by immunoSEQ multiplex PCR; TCRdb stores in-frame clones only, minus some. Among approximately 110,000 clones listed, roughly 80% were seen once. Sequencing was performed on PBMCs. The receptors were sampled from a man younger than 40 in good health and CMV-seropositive.

The CDR3 region has the DNA TGCGCCAGCAGCTTGGCGTCTAGGATCTATGGCTACACCTTC. It specifies CASSLASRIYGYTF. The chain links TRBV5-1 to TRBJ1-2; no clear D. CDR1 and CDR2 (germline): SGHRS, YFSETQ. Trimming removed 0 bases from V and 4 bases from J, with 10 bases in between. This CDR3 is built from 14 residues.

The chain uses TRBV7-8 and TRBJ1-5; 7 nucleotides align to TRBD1. The length of the CDR3 is 15 residues. Trimming took 1 base from V and 4 from J; bases not matched to a gene: 4. Germline CDR1 is SGHVS and CDR2 is FQNEAQ. CDR3 in DNA: TGTGCCAGCAGCTTAGGACAGGGCATGAATCAGCCCCAGCATTTT. Its protein is CASSLGQGMNQPQHF.

This chain links TRBV5-1 with TRBJ1-2; TRBD1 matches 7 bases. V shed 3 bases and J 7 bases; nucleotides not matched to a gene: 9. The germline gives CDR1 SGHRS, CDR2 YFSETQ. This CDR3 is 14 amino acids long. CDR3 nucleotides: TGCGCCAGCAGCTGGGGGACAGACCTTTCTGGCTACACCTTC. This codes for CASSWGTDLSGYTF.

The V gene is TRBV29-1, the J gene TRBJ2-1; 7 nucleotides align to TRBD2. After removal of 4 bases from V and 6 bases from J, the junction contained 9 bases not matched to a gene. The length of the CDR3 is 14 residues. Germline V gene data show CDR1 as SQVTM and CDR2 as ANQGSEA. The chain's CDR3 is CSVGMAGVGNEQFF. Written as DNA, the CDR3 is TGCAGCGTTGGAATGGCGGGAGTGGGCAATGAGCAGTTCTTC.

The chain combines TRBV2 with TRBJ1-4, with TRBD1 matching over 7 bases. Germline values: CDR1 SNHLY, CDR2 FYNNEI. The CDR3 is made up of 14 amino acids. With V trimmed by 6 bases and J by 8 bases, 9 bases remained unmatched. The DNA for the CDR3 is TGTGCCAGCAGGACAGGGAGCTTAGGAGAAAAACTGTTTTTT. Residues: CASRTGSLGEKLFF.

The J gene is TRBJ1-6, the V gene TRBV5-4, with D possibly being TRBD1 (6 bases). The V gene's germline CDR1 is SGHNT and CDR2 YYREEE (reference sequence). This CDR3 region has 16 residues. V lost 1 base and J lost 7, with 15 bases in between. The CDR3 sequence is CASSLRAGQINSPLHF. Here the CDR3 DNA reads TGTGCCAGCAGCTTGCGGGCTGGACAGATCAATTCACCCCTCCACTTT.

This clone has just one count. The chain links TRBV27 to TRBJ2-7; possibly TRBD2 for D (8 bases). Trimming cost V 6 bases and J 3 bases, with 21 bases left between them. CDR3 size: 16 residues. CDR1 is MNHEY and CDR2 is SMNVEV in the germline V gene (reference sequence). The CDR3 sequence is CASSPGGSGMFYEQYV. For the CDR3, the DNA is TGTGCCAGCAGCCCAGGGGGTAGCGGGATGTTCTACGAGCAGTACGTC.

The chain employs TRBV6-1 and TRBJ2-7; TRBD1 agrees at 8 bases. V was pared by 9 bases and J by 0 bases, with 7 bases of the junction left unmatched. CDR1 and CDR2 (germline): MNHNS, SASEGT. The length of the CDR3 is 14 residues. The CDR3 loop is CARLGTGSSYEQYF. In DNA, the CDR3 is TGTGCCAGACTCGGGACAGGAAGCTCCTACGAGCAGTACTTC.

The chain recombines TRBV5-1 with TRBJ2-2; tentative D call: TRBD2 (6 bases). CDR3 length: 15 residues. V dropped 0 bases and J dropped 3 bases, with 9 bases sitting between them. Germline V CDR1 and CDR2: SGHRS, YFSETQ. Written as DNA, the CDR3 is TGCGCCAGCAGCTTGGGTAGCGGCGACACCGGGGAGCTGTTTTTT. It is translated as CASSLGSGDTGELFF.

The rearrangement uses TRBV30 and TRBJ1-5; D might be TRBD1 (6 bases). Trimming left V 1 base short and J 4 bases short, with 8 bases between. The CDR3 consists of 13 residues. Germline values: CDR1 GTSNPN, CDR2 SVGIG (reference sequence). The CDR3 here is CAWSGTANQPQHF. In DNA, the CDR3 is TGTGCCTGGAGTGGGACAGCGAATCAGCCCCAGCATTTT.

The rearrangement joins TRBV28 to TRBJ2-1; TRBD2 agrees at 9 bases. J lost 10 bases, V lost 2 bases, and 12 bases had no gene match. Germline lookup yields CDR1 MDHEN and CDR2 SYDVKM. This CDR3 comprises 16 residues. The CDR3 nucleotides are TGTGCCAGCAGTTTAGAAGGGGCGGGGGGGTACAGGGAGCAGTTCTTC. Translating it yields CASSLEGAGGYREQFF.